Following are 18 T cell receptor beta chains from one sample sequenced in a study of blood T cell repertoires in COVID-19. The method was immunoSEQ multiplex PCR; TCRdb's version includes in-frame clones alone and lacks a portion of them. The profile shows 120,000 to 150,000 clones, 85% to 90% of them singletons. Sequenced sample: peripheral blood. Receptors were obtained from a man aged 18-30 years with COVID-19, enrolled during active disease.

V and J are TRBV7-2 and TRBJ1-5; no clear D gene. The germline V gene encodes CDR1 SGHTA and CDR2 FQGNSA. The V end was cut by 7 bases, the J end by 0 bases, with 16 bases between. This CDR3 has 16 amino acids. Written as DNA, the CDR3 is TGTGCCAGCAAGGAGACCGAGAACTATAGCAATCAGCCCCAGCATTTT. It specifies CASKETENYSNQPQHF.

This clone was recorded once. The rearrangement joins TRBV7-9 to TRBJ2-1; D is ambiguous. Trimming took off 4 bases at V and 0 bases at J, with 10 bases between the two ends. The germline CDR1 and CDR2 sequences are SEHNR and FQNEAQ (reference sequence). This CDR3 has 15 amino acids. The CDR3 nucleotides are TGTGCCAGCAGCTCAGACTCTAACTCCTACAATGAGCAGTTCTTC. It is translated as CASSSDSNSYNEQFF.

The chain uses TRBV4-3 and TRBJ2-6, with D perhaps TRBD2 (7 bases). Between the trimmed V and J ends, which lost 0 bases and 0 bases, there was a span of 12 bases. This CDR3 has 18 residues. Germline-derived CDR1 and CDR2 are LGHNA and YSLEER. The CDR3 loop is CASSQDGGGGSGANVLTF. Here the CDR3 DNA reads TGCGCCAGCAGCCAAGATGGGGGGGGCGGCTCTGGGGCCAACGTCCTGACTTTC.

This chain links TRBV27 with TRBJ2-7; 9 bases are a match to TRBD2. CDR3 length: 18 residues. Germline lookup yields CDR1 MNHEY and CDR2 SMNVEV (reference sequence). J was trimmed by 5 bases and V by 0 bases; bases with no gene match: 14. CDR3 sequence reads: CASSLSRRGAGGSNEQYF. The CDR3 region has the DNA TGTGCCAGCAGTTTATCCCGACGGGGAGCGGGAGGAAGCAACGAGCAGTACTTC.

This clone was recorded once. The J gene is TRBJ2-2, the V gene TRBV4-1; tentatively, D is TRBD2 (6 bases). There are 15 residues in the CDR3. Trimming took off 2 bases at V and 5 bases at J, with 12 bases between the two ends. From germline, CDR1 is MGHRA and CDR2 YSYEKL. The CDR3 region has the DNA TGCGCCAGCAGCCAATCAGGGAGGAGGACCGGGGAGCTGTTTTTT. Protein sequence: CASSQSGRRTGELFF.

Remarks on this clone: Other DNA sequences in the sample encode the same CDR3. The V gene is TRBV27, the J gene TRBJ2-7; D possibly corresponds to TRBD2 (5 bases). There are 11 residues in the CDR3. V gave up 4 bases and J gave up 4 bases, with 5 bases separating them. Germline V lookup: CDR1 MNHEY, CDR2 SMNVEV (reference sequence). This chain's CDR3 is CASSSGYEQYF. The DNA of the CDR3 is TGTGCCAGCAGTTCGGGGTACGAGCAGTACTTC.

This chain links TRBV19 with TRBJ2-3, with D unclear. From germline, CDR1 is LNHDA and CDR2 SQIVND (reference sequence). V gave up 3 bases and J gave up 6 bases, with 4 bases separating them. The length of the CDR3 is 11 residues. CDR3 in amino acids: CASSISDTQYF. The CDR3 DNA reads TGTGCCAGTAGTATTTCGGATACGCAGTATTTT.

The chain has TRBV9 and TRBJ2-1; 7 bases agree with TRBD2. The V gene's germline CDR1 is SGDLS and CDR2 YYNGEE. CDR3 length equals 16 residues. The V gene end was trimmed by 2 bases and the J gene end by 2 bases; junction bases not matched to a gene: 7. The CDR3 is CASSVQTGLPYNEQFF. The CDR3 bases are TGTGCCAGCAGCGTTCAGACGGGACTACCCTACAATGAGCAGTTCTTC.

This chain connects TRBV6-4 to TRBJ1-2, with TRBD1 matching 8 bases. The CDR3 spans 14 residues. V shed 1 base and J 4 bases; nucleotides not matched to a gene: 2. Germline V gene lookup returns CDR1 MRHNA and CDR2 SNTAGT. CDR3 amino acids: CASSDFDRGYGYTF. In DNA form, the CDR3 reads TGTGCCAGCAGTGACTTCGACAGGGGCTATGGCTACACCTTC.

J is TRBJ2-1 and V is TRBV11-3, with a possible D match to TRBD2 (5 bases). Per the germline V gene, CDR1 is SGHNT and CDR2 is YENEEA. V lost 2 bases to trimming and J lost 0 bases, with 14 bases between them. CDR3 length: 17 residues. In DNA, the CDR3 is TGTGCCAGCAGCTTATCGGAAGATACTAGCTCCTACAATGAGCAGTTCTTC. Translation gives CASSLSEDTSSYNEQFF.

The CDR3 DNA follows: TGTGCCTGGGGAAGGGGGGGCTACGAGCAGTACTTC. Encoded protein: CAWGRGGYEQYF. The rearrangement uses TRBV30 and TRBJ2-7; the D gene is possibly TRBD2 (7 bases). The CDR3 runs to 12 residues. V was clipped by 5 bases and J by 3 bases, with 11 bases between them. Germline CDR1 and CDR2: GTSNPN and SVGIG (reference sequence).

This chain uses TRBV27 with TRBJ1-2; TRBD1 agrees at 7 bases. The trim removed 4 bases at V and 5 bases at J, leaving 4 bases unmatched. Germline V gene sequence: CDR1 MNHEY, CDR2 SMNVEV (reference sequence). The CDR3 contains 13 residues. The CDR3 nucleotides read TGTGCCAGCAGTTGGGACAGCCGGTATGGCTACACCTTC. Translation gives CASSWDSRYGYTF.

V gene TRBV19 combines with J gene TRBJ2-7, with 8 nucleotides matching TRBD1. The CDR3 consists of 13 residues. Germline V gives CDR1 LNHDA, CDR2 SQIVND (reference sequence). Trimming at V came to 8 bases and at J to 3 bases, leaving 6 bases not matched to a gene. DNA for the CDR3: TGTGCCAGTTCTACAGGGGGAAACTACGAGCAGTACTTC. This codes for CASSTGGNYEQYF.

The gene calls are TRBV27 and TRBJ2-3; a weak D match, TRBD2 (5 bases). Germline V gene data show CDR1 as MNHEY and CDR2 as SMNVEV (reference sequence). The CDR3 covers 16 residues. V shed 2 bases and J shed 3 bases, with 15 bases lying between them. CDR3 sequence (DNA): TGTGCCAGCAGTTTAGAGGGTGGAGGATTTACAGATACGCAGTATTTT. The encoded protein is CASSLEGGGFTDTQYF.

The chain has TRBV2 and TRBJ1-5, with TRBD1 as a possible D gene (5 bases). CDR3 length equals 15 residues. Per the germline V gene, CDR1 is SNHLY and CDR2 is FYNNEI. V gave up 6 bases and J gave up 7 bases, with 19 bases separating them. The CDR3 sequence: CASRLSGTRHQPQHF. The DNA for the CDR3 is TGTGCCAGCAGGCTGAGCGGGACCAGGCACCAGCCCCAGCATTTT.

The CDR3 region has the DNA TGTGCCAGCAGCTTAGGGACTAGCGGGAGCGAGCAGTACTTC. Its translation is CASSLGTSGSEQYF. This chain joins TRBV7-2 and TRBJ2-7; 13 nucleotides align to TRBD2. V trimming: 1 base; J trimming: 6 bases; junction bases outside the gene matches: 0. CDR3 length: 14 residues. Per the germline V gene, CDR1 is SGHTA and CDR2 is FQGNSA. The full variable domain, in which reference TRBV7-2 and TRBJ2-7 provide the parts outside the CDR3, is GAGVSQSPSNKVTEKGKDVELRCDPISGHTALYWYRQSLGQGLEFLIYFQGNSAPDKSGLPSDRFSAERTGGSVSTLTIQRTQQEDSAVYLCASSLGTSGSEQYFGPGTRLTVT.

This clone was seen once. This chain joins TRBV2 and TRBJ2-1; weak D call: TRBD2 (6 bases). The CDR3 spans 15 residues. Trimming left V 7 bases short and J 4 bases short, with 17 bases between. Germline CDR1 and CDR2: SNHLY and FYNNEI. The CDR3 is CASKIADRPYNEQFF. CDR3 nucleotides: TGTGCCAGCAAGATAGCGGATAGACCGTACAATGAGCAGTTCTTC.

The chain carries TRBV7-6 and TRBJ2-7; no reliable D call. Trimming shortened V by 0 bases and J by 5 bases, and 11 bases separated the two germline ends. There are 14 residues in the CDR3. The germline V gene encodes CDR1 SGHVS and CDR2 FNYEAQ. CDR3 residues: CASSLARVSHEQYF. CDR3 nucleotides: TGTGCCAGCAGCTTAGCGCGAGTTTCCCACGAGCAGTACTTC.